This T cell receptor (beta chain) was observed in a study of blood T cell repertoires in COVID-19. Generated by immunoSEQ multiplex PCR, the TCRdb table keeps only in-frame clones and is missing some. The repertoire holds a few hundred thousand clones, with around 90% as singletons. The germline CDR1 and CDR2 sequences are MGHDK and SYGVNS. Between the trimmed V and J ends, which lost 0 bases and 2 bases, there was a span of 11 bases. CDR3 length: 15 amino acids. The sample taken for sequencing was PBMCs or T cells enriched from blood (not recorded which). The sequence came from a woman between 18 and 29 years old who had recovered from COVID-19. This rearrangement joins TRBV25-1 to TRBJ2-7; D possibly corresponds to TRBD1 (6 bases). CDR3 nucleotide sequence: TGTGCCAGCAGTGAATATAGGACAGCCACCTACGAGCAGTACTTC. It yields the protein CASSEYRTATYEQYF.